This T cell receptor (beta chain) was sequenced for a study of cytomegalovirus exposure and HLA in healthy donors. Study-wide results and limits: In a later analysis, parvovirus B19, influenza, CMV and Epstein-Barr virus appeared linked to several top co-occurrence clusters.

Regarding this clone: The antigen is not known.

PCR amplification relied on 60 Vbeta primers (plus 13 Jbeta primers). Profiling relied on immunoSEQ multiplex PCR, and the TCRdb table lists in-frame clones only, not all of them. The sample totals around 200,000 clones. Sequencing input: PBMCs. The TCR comes from a woman aged 18-30 years in good health and CMV-seropositive.

The CDR3 spells CAISEPGLNSYNEQFF. The CDR3, as DNA: TGTGCCATCAGTGAGCCCGGACTAAACTCGTACAATGAGCAGTTCTTC. This sequence joins TRBV10-3 and TRBJ2-1; tentative D call: TRBD2 (6 bases). The germline V gene has CDR1 ENHRY and CDR2 SYGVKD. This CDR3 is 16 amino acids long. Trimming pared 2 bases from V and 4 bases from J, leaving 15 bases between.